These 8 T cell receptor beta chains originate from one sample sequenced in a study of cytomegalovirus exposure and HLA in healthy donors (dated by TCRdb to about 2017). Library preparation was by the immunoSEQ multiplex PCR assay. For the multiplex PCR, a mixture combining 60 forward primers for TCR Vbeta segments and 13 reverse primers for TCR Jbeta segments was used. TCRdb retrieved this table from immuneACCESS and kept in-frame rearrangements only. Not all clones are present; in checked studies, unresolved V genes account for under half, and no reason is known for the remainder. For this sample the table gives under 130,000 clones, of which 12% to 15% were detected only once. The ten largest clonotypes hold roughly 0.8% of the sample. Input material: PBMCs. The origin of the receptors is a female donor in good health and CMV-seronegative.

The chain joins TRBV7-9 to TRBJ2-7, with TRBD1 as a possible D gene (6 bases). V was cut by 5 bases and J by 5 bases, with 19 bases left in between. The germline CDR1 and CDR2 sequences are SEHNR and FQNEAQ (reference sequence). The CDR3 is made up of 15 amino acids. This CDR3 is CASSLPDRLPHEQYF. The CDR3, as DNA: TGTGCCAGCAGCCTCCCCGACAGGCTACCCCACGAGCAGTACTTC. Variable domain in full (rest from reference TRBV7-9 and TRBJ2-7): DTGVSQNPRHKITKRGQNVTFRCDPISEHNRLYWYRQTLGQGPEFLTYFQNEAQLEKSRLLSDRFSAERPKGSFSTLEIQRTEQGDSAMYLCASSLPDRLPHEQYFGPGTRLTVT.

The chain links TRBV11-2 to TRBJ2-7; TRBD2 matches at 9 bases. The CDR3 runs to 15 residues. CDR1 and CDR2 (germline): SGHAT, FQNNGV. V gave up 3 bases and J gave up 4 bases; unmatched junction bases: 7. The DNA for the CDR3 is TGTGCCAGCAGCTTCGTGGCGGGAGGGCCTTACGAGCAGTACTTC. Its protein product is CASSFVAGGPYEQYF.

The V and J genes are TRBV30 and TRBJ2-2; 9 bases match TRBD2. The V and J ends lost 4 bases and 7 bases, in that order; junction bases with no gene match: 10. Germline CDR1 reads GTSNPN; CDR2 reads SVGIG (reference sequence). This CDR3 spans 15 amino acids. The CDR3 DNA follows: TGTGCCTGGACCCCTTGGGCGGGGGGGGTCGGGGAGCTGTTTTTT. It specifies CAWTPWAGGVGELFF.

The genes are TRBV29-1 and TRBJ2-1; 10 bases align to TRBD2. The CDR3 has 15 amino acids. Germline trimming cut 0 bases from V and 3 bases from J; bases unmatched to any gene: 2. Germline CDR1 and CDR2: SQVTM and ANQGSEA. DNA of the CDR3: TGCAGCGTTGAAGAGGCTAGCGGGAGCTACAATGAGCAGTTCTTC. Translation: CSVEEASGSYNEQFF.

The CDR3 sequence: CASSLDGGGSEQFF. DNA of the CDR3: TGTGCCAGCAGCTTAGATGGCGGGGGGAGTGAGCAGTTCTTC. The genes are TRBV11-3 and TRBJ2-1, with 8 bases aligning to TRBD2. CDR1 is SGHNT, CDR2 YENEEA, per germline. The CDR3 spans 14 residues. V shed 0 bases and J 9 bases; nucleotides not matched to a gene: 4.

This clone was found a few times. This chain links TRBV6-6 with TRBJ2-7; D uncertain. V lost 5 bases and J 3 bases, leaving 8 bases between the germline ends. The CDR3 consists of 12 residues. Looked up from germline, CDR1 is MNHNY and CDR2 is SVGAGI (reference sequence). The CDR3 DNA is TGTGCCAGCAGTCTAAGTTTCTACGAGCAGTACTTC. Protein sequence: CASSLSFYEQYF.

The J gene is TRBJ1-2, the V gene TRBV6-5; D gene unclear. CDR1 MNHEY and CDR2 SVGAGI come from the germline V gene. CDR3 length: 15 amino acids. Trimming took 2 bases from V and 4 from J, leaving 14 bases between them. DNA of the CDR3: TGTGCCAGCAGTTACCGAGGAGCCGTTGGCTATGGCTACACCTTC. It encodes CASSYRGAVGYGYTF.

The chain has TRBV7-3 and TRBJ2-1, with TRBD1 matching 7 bases. Germline V gene data show CDR1 as SGHTA and CDR2 as FQGTGA. The CDR3 spans 15 residues. Trimming at V came to 4 bases and at J to 8 bases, leaving 11 bases not matched to a gene. The CDR3 coding sequence is TGTGCCAGCAGCTATTCCGGGACAGTCGTCCATGAGCAGTTCTTC. Amino acid sequence: CASSYSGTVVHEQFF.